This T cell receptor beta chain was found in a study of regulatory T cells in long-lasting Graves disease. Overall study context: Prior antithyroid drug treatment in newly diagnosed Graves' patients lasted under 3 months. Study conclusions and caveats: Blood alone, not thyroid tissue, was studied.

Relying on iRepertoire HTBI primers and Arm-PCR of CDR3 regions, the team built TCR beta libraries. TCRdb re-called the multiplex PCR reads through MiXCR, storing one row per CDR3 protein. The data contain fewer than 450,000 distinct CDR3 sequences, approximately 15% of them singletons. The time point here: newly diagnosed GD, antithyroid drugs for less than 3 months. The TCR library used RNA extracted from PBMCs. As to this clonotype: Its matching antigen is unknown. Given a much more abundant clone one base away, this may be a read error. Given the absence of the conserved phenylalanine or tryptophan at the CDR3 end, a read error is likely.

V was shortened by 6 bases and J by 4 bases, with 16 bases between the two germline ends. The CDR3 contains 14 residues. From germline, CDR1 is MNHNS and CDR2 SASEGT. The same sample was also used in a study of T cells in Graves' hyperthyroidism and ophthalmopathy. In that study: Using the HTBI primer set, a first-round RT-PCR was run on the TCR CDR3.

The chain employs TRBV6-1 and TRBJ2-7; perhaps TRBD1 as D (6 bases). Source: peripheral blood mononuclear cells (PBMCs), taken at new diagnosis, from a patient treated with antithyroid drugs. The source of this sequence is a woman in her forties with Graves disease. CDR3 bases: TGTGCCAGCAGACTCAGGGGCCGCCTTTACGAGCAGTACCTC. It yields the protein CASRLRGRLYEQYL.